What follows are 5 T cell receptor beta chains derived from one specimen sequenced in a study of cytomegalovirus exposure and HLA in healthy donors. With 60 Vbeta and 13 Jbeta primers, the PCR was carried out. Some clones are missing from TCRdb's copy, which holds only in-frame ones; the method was immunoSEQ multiplex PCR. The data show 70,000 to 85,000 clones, 55% to 75% seen once. What was sequenced was PBMCs. These receptors all stem from a young man in good health and CMV-seropositive.

This chain links TRBV6-1 with TRBJ1-2, with 11 bases fitting TRBD1. The CDR3 is 14 residues long. Per the germline V gene, CDR1 is MNHNS and CDR2 is SASEGT. V shed 5 bases and J 9 bases; nucleotides not matched to a gene: 8. Here the CDR3 reads CASSTGQGALSYTF. In DNA form, the CDR3 reads TGTGCCAGCAGTACTGGACAGGGGGCTCTTAGCTACACCTTC.

This chain uses TRBV6-5 with TRBJ2-3; D is uncertain. The J call may be wrong; the DNA end is better matched by TRBJ1-5. Germline V gene data show CDR1 as MNHEY and CDR2 as SVGAGI. This CDR3 contains 15 residues. This chain's CDR3 is CASSYSKVRTDTQHF. The CDR3 DNA follows: TGTGCCAGCAGTTATTCGAAAGTCCGCACAGATACGCAGCATTTT.

For the CDR3, the DNA is TGTGCCAGCAGCCAAGATCTGGCGGGCTTCCGAGGCAATGAGCAGTTCTTC. As protein: CASSQDLAGFRGNEQFF. The chain combines TRBV4-2 with TRBJ2-1; TRBD2 might be the D (5 bases). This CDR3 has 17 residues. The germline V and J ends were trimmed by 0 bases and 6 bases, with 18 bases remaining between them. Germline lookup yields CDR1 LGHNA and CDR2 YNFKEQ.

V gene TRBV25-1 combines with J gene TRBJ2-3; TRBD1 agrees at 8 bases. This CDR3 has 15 residues. J gave up 4 bases and V 4 bases, and 7 bases lay outside the gene matches. Germline values: CDR1 MGHDK, CDR2 SYGVNS. As DNA, the CDR3 is TGTGCCAGCAGTGCTGACAGGGGATACCCAGATACGCAGTATTTT. This translates into CASSADRGYPDTQYF. The whole variable domain, filled in from reference TRBV25-1 and TRBJ2-3, reads EADIYQTPRYLVIGTGKKITLECSQTMGHDKMYWYQQDPGMELHLIHYSYGVNSTEKGDLSSESTVSRIRTEHFPLTLESARPSHTSQYLCASSADRGYPDTQYFGPGTRLTVL.

This clone was detected only once. This chain uses TRBV6-6 with TRBJ1-5; D gene uncertain. The V gene's germline CDR1 is MNHNY and CDR2 SVGAGI (reference sequence). V lost 8 bases and J lost 5, with 13 bases in between. There are 13 residues in the CDR3. The CDR3: CASRALPDQPQHF. The CDR3 coding sequence is TGTGCCAGCCGCGCACTCCCCGATCAGCCCCAGCATTTT.